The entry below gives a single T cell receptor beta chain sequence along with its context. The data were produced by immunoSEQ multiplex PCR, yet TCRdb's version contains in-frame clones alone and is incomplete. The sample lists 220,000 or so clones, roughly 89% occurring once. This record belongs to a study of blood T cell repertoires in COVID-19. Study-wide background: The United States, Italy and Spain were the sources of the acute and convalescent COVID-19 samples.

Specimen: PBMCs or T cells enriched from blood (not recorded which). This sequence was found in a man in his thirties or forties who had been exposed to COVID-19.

In nucleotides, the CDR3 is TGTGCCAGCAGCGTCGCTCCAGTTGCCAATCAGCCCCAGCATTTT. This translates into CASSVAPVANQPQHF. V is TRBV6-5 and J is TRBJ1-5; no reliable D call. V gave up 6 bases and J gave up 3 bases, with 15 bases separating them. CDR1 is MNHEY, CDR2 SVGAGI, per germline. The CDR3 has 15 residues.